Listed below are T cell receptor beta chains from one sample, sequenced in a study of OX40 agonist ivuxolimab in advanced cancers. Assay: immunoSEQ multiplex PCR; the TCRdb copy retains only in-frame clones and omits some. The sample includes roughly 90,000 clones, roughly 93% of them seen just once. Sequenced here: CD4+ or CD8+ T cells sorted from blood, sampled in a trial of the OX40 agonist ivuxolimab. The receptors shown here come from an adult with an advanced solid tumor such as melanoma, head and neck, liver or kidney cancer. Each CDR3 is given with its conserved first and last residue. The order of the fields is V gene, J gene, CDR3 protein.

v_call: TRBV7-2
j_call: TRBJ1-4
cdr3_aa: CASSPQTGVGEKLFF

v_call: TRBV6-1
j_call: TRBJ2-7
cdr3_aa: CASSAGTGIDEQYF

v_call: TRBV5-1
j_call: TRBJ2-3
cdr3_aa: CASSQATGDTQYF

v_call: TRBV7-2
j_call: TRBJ2-6
cdr3_aa: CASSLPLGGSGANVLTF

v_call: TRBV14
j_call: TRBJ2-2
cdr3_aa: CASSQVRDRVSGELFF

v_call: TRBV9
j_call: TRBJ2-1
cdr3_aa: CASSVDGRAIQTSYNEQFF

v_call: TRBV4-3
j_call: TRBJ1-1
cdr3_aa: CASRRDRATEAFF

v_call: TRBV18
j_call: TRBJ1-1
cdr3_aa: CASSPLGQNTEAFF

v_call: TRBV18
j_call: TRBJ2-1
cdr3_aa: CASSPSVSYNEQFF

v_call: TRBV27
j_call: TRBJ2-7
cdr3_aa: CASRRDLVSYEQYF

v_call: TRBV27
j_call: TRBJ2-1
cdr3_aa: CASRTGQRSYNEQFF

v_call: TRBV19
j_call: TRBJ1-5
cdr3_aa: CASSLTSNQPQHF

v_call: TRBV7-8
j_call: TRBJ2-1
cdr3_aa: CASSLERATEDYEQFF

v_call: TRBV5-1
j_call: TRBJ2-7
cdr3_aa: CASSLVVAGTYEQYF

v_call: TRBV27
j_call: TRBJ2-5
cdr3_aa: CASSLLGTQETQYF

v_call: TRBV7-2
j_call: TRBJ2-5
cdr3_aa: CASGVSGSFQETQYF

v_call: TRBV28
j_call: TRBJ1-2
cdr3_aa: CASIMDRTFLNYGYTF

v_call: TRBV6-5
j_call: TRBJ1-6
cdr3_aa: CASRTTGLYSPLHF

v_call: TRBV27
j_call: TRBJ1-2
cdr3_aa: CASSFSNRNYGYTF

v_call: TRBV9
j_call: TRBJ1-2
cdr3_aa: CASSPSRGDSHGYTF

v_call: TRBV29-1
j_call: TRBJ1-5
cdr3_aa: CSAEPQGKRQPQHF

v_call: TRBV7-2
j_call: TRBJ2-5
cdr3_aa: CASTFPVETQYF

v_call: TRBV6-5
j_call: TRBJ1-4
cdr3_aa: CASSYETPATNEKLFF

v_call: TRBV6-5
j_call: TRBJ2-2
cdr3_aa: CASRRPGPRTGELFF

v_call: TRBV7-2
j_call: TRBJ2-1
cdr3_aa: CASSLNLAGVGQFF

v_call: TRBV7-8
j_call: TRBJ2-7
cdr3_aa: CASSERTGWNEQYF

v_call: TRBV7-2
j_call: TRBJ2-1
cdr3_aa: CASSFYGSYNEQFF

v_call: TRBV19
j_call: TRBJ1-5
cdr3_aa: CASSTSDGRYNQPQHF

v_call: TRBV19
j_call: TRBJ2-7
cdr3_aa: CASRPGCEQYF

v_call: TRBV5-1
j_call: TRBJ2-2
cdr3_aa: CASSWTSGMSTGELFF

v_call: TRBV27
j_call: TRBJ1-3
cdr3_aa: CASSPDRGPISGNTIYF

v_call: TRBV19
j_call: TRBJ1-2
cdr3_aa: CASSIDFGTEVGYTF

v_call: TRBV5-1
j_call: TRBJ2-1
cdr3_aa: CASSLAGRGYNEQFF

v_call: TRBV11-3
j_call: TRBJ2-1
cdr3_aa: CASSLGVGEQFF

v_call: TRBV5-1
j_call: TRBJ2-7
cdr3_aa: CASSLRGQGTTYEQYF

v_call: TRBV5-1
j_call: TRBJ2-2
cdr3_aa: CASSLVSQYQNGELFF

v_call: TRBV19
j_call: TRBJ1-2
cdr3_aa: CASSMGTENYGYTF